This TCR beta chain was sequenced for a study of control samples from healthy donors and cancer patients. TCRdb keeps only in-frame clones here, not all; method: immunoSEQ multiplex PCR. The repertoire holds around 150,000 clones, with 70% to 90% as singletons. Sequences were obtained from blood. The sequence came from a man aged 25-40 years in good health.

The CDR3: CASSAGVENSPLHF. CDR3 DNA: TGTGCCAGCAGCGCTGGGGTGGAAAATTCACCCCTCCACTTT. V gene TRBV9 combines with J gene TRBJ1-6; D uncertain. The CDR3 is made up of 14 amino acids. CDR1 is SGDLS, CDR2 YYNGEE, per germline. V dropped 3 bases and J dropped 7 bases, with 11 bases sitting between them. The full variable domain, rest sourced from reference TRBV9 and TRBJ1-6, is DSGVTQTPKHLITATGQRVTLRCSPRSGDLSVYWYQQSLDQGLQFLIQYYNGEERAKGNILERFSAQQFPDLHSELNLSSLELGDSALYFCASSAGVENSPLHFGNGTRLTVT.